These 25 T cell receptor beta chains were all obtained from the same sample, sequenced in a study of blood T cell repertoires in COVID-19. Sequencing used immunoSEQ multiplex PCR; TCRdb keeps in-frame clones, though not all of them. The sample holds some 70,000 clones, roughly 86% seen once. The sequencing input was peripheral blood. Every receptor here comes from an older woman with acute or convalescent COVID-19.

The CDR3 region is CATSRVGDSNQPQHF. Written as DNA, the CDR3 is TGTGCCACCAGCAGAGTAGGGGACAGTAATCAGCCCCAGCATTTT. This chain uses TRBV15 with TRBJ1-5; TRBD1 matches 7 bases. V dropped 1 base and J dropped 4; count of bases not matched to a gene: 4. The CDR3 has 15 residues. Per the germline V gene, CDR1 is LNHNV and CDR2 is YYDKDF (reference sequence).

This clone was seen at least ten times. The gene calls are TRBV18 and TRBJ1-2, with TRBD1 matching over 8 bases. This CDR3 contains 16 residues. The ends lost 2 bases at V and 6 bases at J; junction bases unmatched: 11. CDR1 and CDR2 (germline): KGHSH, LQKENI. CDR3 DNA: TGTGCCAGCTCACCAACAAGGGCAGGGGGCTTTGATGGCTACACCTTC. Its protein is CASSPTRAGGFDGYTF.

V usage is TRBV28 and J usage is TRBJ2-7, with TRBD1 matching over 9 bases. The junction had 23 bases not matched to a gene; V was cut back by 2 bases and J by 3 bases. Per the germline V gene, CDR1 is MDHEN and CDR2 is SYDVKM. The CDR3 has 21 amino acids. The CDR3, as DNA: TGTGCCAGCAGTTTAGCGATCCGTGGAAGAAATACAGGGGGCCTCCTCTACGAGCAGTACTTC. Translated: CASSLAIRGRNTGGLLYEQYF. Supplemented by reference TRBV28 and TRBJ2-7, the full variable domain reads DVKVTQSSRYLVKRTGEKVFLECVQDMDHENMFWYRQDPGLGLRLIYFSYDVKMKEKGDIPEGYSVSREKKERFSLILESASTNQTSMYLCASSLAIRGRNTGGLLYEQYFGPGTRLTVT.

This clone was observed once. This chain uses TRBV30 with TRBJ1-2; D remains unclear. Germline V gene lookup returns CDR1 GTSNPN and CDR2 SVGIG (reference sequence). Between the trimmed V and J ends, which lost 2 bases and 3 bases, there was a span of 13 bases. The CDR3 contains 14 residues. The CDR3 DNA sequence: TGTGCCTGGAGTTATGGAGACTCAGACTATGGCTACACCTTC. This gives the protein CAWSYGDSDYGYTF. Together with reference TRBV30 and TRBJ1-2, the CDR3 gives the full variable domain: SQTIHQWPATLVQPVGSPLSLECTVEGTSNPNLYWYRQAAGRGLQLLFYSVGIGQISSEVPQNLSASRPQDRQFILSSKKLLLSDSGFYLCAWSYGDSDYGYTFGSGTRLTVV.

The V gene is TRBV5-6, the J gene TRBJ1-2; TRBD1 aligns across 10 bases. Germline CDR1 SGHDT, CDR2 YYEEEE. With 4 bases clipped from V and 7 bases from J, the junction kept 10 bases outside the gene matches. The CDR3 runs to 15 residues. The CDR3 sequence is CASSPLDRDRGGYTF. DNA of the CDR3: TGTGCCAGCAGCCCGTTGGACAGGGACAGGGGTGGCTACACCTTC.

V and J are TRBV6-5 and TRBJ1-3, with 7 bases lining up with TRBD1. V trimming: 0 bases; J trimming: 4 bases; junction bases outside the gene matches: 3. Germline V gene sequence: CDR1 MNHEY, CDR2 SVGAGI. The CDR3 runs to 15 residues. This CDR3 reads CASSYSNRGGNTIYF. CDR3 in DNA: TGTGCCAGCAGTTACTCAAACAGGGGAGGAAACACCATATATTTT.

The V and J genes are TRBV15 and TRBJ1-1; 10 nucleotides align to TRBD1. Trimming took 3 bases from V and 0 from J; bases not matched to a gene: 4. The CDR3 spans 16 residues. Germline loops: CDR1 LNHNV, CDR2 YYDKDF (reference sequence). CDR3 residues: CATSRPGQGMNTEAFF. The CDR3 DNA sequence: TGTGCCACCAGCAGGCCGGGACAGGGGATGAACACTGAAGCTTTCTTT.

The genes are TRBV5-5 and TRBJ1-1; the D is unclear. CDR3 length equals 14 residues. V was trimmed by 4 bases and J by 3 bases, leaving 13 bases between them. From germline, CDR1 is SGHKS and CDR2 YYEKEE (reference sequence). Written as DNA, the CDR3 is TGTGCCAGCAGCCCGGGATCGTCTCACACTGAAGCTTTCTTT. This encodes CASSPGSSHTEAFF.

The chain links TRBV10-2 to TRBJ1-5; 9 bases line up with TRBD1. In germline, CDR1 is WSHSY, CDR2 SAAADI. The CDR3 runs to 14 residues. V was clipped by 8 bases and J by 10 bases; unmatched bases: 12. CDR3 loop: CASRQTGGADPQHF. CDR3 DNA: TGCGCCAGCCGGCAAACAGGGGGCGCGGACCCCCAGCATTTT.

CDR3 sequence (DNA): TGTGCCAGCAGTAGGGGGCGCGGCTATGGCTACACCTTC. This sequence encodes CASSRGRGYGYTF. V gene TRBV14 combines with J gene TRBJ1-2, with 7 bases identical to TRBD1. Trimming took 6 bases from V and 4 from J; bases not matched to a gene: 5. The CDR3 contains 13 residues. Germline CDR1 is SGHDN and CDR2 is FVKESK.

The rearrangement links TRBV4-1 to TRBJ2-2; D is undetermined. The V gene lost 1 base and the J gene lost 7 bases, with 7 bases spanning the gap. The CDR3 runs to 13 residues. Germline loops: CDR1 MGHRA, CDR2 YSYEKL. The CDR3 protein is CASSQGGIGELFF. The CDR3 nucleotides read TGCGCCAGCAGCCAAGGAGGAATCGGGGAGCTGTTTTTT.

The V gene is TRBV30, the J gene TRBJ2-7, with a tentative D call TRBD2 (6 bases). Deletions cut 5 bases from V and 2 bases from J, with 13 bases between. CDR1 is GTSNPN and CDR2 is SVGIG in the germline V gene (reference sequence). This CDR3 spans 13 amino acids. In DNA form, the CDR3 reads TGTGCCTGGTCAAGACGGGGGACCTACGAGCAGTACTTC. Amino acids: CAWSRRGTYEQYF. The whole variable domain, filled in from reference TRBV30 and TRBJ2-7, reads SQTIHQWPATLVQPVGSPLSLECTVEGTSNPNLYWYRQAAGRGLQLLFYSVGIGQISSEVPQNLSASRPQDRQFILSSKKLLLSDSGFYLCAWSRRGTYEQYFGPGTRLTVT.

CDR3 loop: CASSPAGAGEQFF. As DNA, the CDR3 is TGCGCCAGCAGCCCGGCCGGGGCGGGGGAGCAGTTCTTC. The chain links TRBV4-1 to TRBJ2-1; D is possibly TRBD2 (6 bases). Germline loops: CDR1 MGHRA, CDR2 YSYEKL. The V and J ends lost 4 bases and 10 bases respectively, with 14 bases between them. The CDR3 length is 13 residues.

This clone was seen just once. The DNA of the CDR3 is TGTGCCAGCAGTTCGCAGGGGGGTAACACTGAAGCTTTCTTT. It yields the protein CASSSQGGNTEAFF. This chain links TRBV28 with TRBJ1-1; TRBD1 aligns across 7 bases. J was trimmed by 2 bases and V by 4 bases; bases with no gene match: 4. The V gene's germline CDR1 is MDHEN and CDR2 SYDVKM. This CDR3 has 14 amino acids. Full variable domain (remainder filled in from reference TRBV28 and TRBJ1-1): DVKVTQSSRYLVKRTGEKVFLECVQDMDHENMFWYRQDPGLGLRLIYFSYDVKMKEKGDIPEGYSVSREKKERFSLILESASTNQTSMYLCASSSQGGNTEAFFGQGTRLTVV.

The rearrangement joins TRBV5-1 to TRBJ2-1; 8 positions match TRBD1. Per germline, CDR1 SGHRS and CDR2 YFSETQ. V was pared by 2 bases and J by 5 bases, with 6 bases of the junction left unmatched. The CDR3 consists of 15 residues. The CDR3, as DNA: TGCGCCAGCAGCTTAGGACAGGGTAGCCACAATGAGCAGTTCTTC. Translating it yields CASSLGQGSHNEQFF. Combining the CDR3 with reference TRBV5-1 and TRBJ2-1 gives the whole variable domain KAGVTQTPRYLIKTRGQQVTLSCSPISGHRSVSWYQQTPGQGLQFLFEYFSETQRNKGNFPGRFSGRQFSNSRSEMNVSTLELGDSALYLCASSLGQGSHNEQFFGPGTRLTVL.

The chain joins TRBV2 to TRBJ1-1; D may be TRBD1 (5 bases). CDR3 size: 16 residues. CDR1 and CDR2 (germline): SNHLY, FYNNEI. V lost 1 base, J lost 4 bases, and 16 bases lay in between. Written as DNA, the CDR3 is TGTGCCAGCAGTGAAGGGAGATCCACCGGGGGCACTGAAGCTTTCTTT. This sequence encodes CASSEGRSTGGTEAFF.

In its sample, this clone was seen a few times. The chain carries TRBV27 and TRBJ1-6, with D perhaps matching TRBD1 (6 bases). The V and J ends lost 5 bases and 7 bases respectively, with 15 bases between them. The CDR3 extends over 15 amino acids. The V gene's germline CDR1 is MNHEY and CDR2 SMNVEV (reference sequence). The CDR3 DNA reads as TGTGCCAGCAGTATGAACAGGGACCCAAATTCACCCCTCCACTTT. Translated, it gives CASSMNRDPNSPLHF.

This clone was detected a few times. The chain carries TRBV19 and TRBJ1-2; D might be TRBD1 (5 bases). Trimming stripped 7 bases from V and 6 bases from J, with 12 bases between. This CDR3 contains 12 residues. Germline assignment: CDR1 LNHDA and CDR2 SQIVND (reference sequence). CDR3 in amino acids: CASTQGGDGYTF. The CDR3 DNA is TGTGCCAGTACCCAGGGAGGGGATGGCTACACCTTC.

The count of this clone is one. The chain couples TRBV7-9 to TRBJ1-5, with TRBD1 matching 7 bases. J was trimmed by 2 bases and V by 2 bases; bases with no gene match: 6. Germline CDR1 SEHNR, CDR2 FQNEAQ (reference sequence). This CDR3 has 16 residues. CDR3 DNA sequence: TGTGCCAGCAGCTTATACGAGGGGGCTGGCAATCAGCCCCAGCATTTT. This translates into CASSLYEGAGNQPQHF.

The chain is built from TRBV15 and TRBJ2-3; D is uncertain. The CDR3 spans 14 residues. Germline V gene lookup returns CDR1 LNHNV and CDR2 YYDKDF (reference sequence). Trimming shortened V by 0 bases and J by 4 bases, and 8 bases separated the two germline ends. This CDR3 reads CATSRDLASDTQYF. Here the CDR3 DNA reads TGTGCCACCAGCAGAGATCTGGCCTCAGATACGCAGTATTTT.

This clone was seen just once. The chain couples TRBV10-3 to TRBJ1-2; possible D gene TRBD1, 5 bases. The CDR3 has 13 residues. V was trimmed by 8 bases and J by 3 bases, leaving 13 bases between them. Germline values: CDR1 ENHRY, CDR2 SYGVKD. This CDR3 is CAIHAGSDYGYTF. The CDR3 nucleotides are TGTGCCATCCATGCAGGGTCAGACTATGGCTACACCTTC.

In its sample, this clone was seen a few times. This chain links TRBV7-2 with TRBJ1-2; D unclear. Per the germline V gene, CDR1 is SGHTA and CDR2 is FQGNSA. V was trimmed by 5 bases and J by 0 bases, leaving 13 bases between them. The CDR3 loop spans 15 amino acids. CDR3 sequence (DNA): TGTGCCAGCAGCAAATCGACGGGAGCTAACTATGGCTACACCTTC. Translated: CASSKSTGANYGYTF. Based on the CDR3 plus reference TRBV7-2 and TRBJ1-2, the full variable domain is GAGVSQSPSNKVTEKGKDVELRCDPISGHTALYWYRQSLGQGLEFLIYFQGNSAPDKSGLPSDRFSAERTGGSVSTLTIQRTQQEDSAVYLCASSKSTGANYGYTFGSGTRLTVV.

Here the CDR3 DNA reads TGTGCCAGCAGCCCAGGGGCCGGGGGGTTGACTGAAGCTTTCTTT. It encodes CASSPGAGGLTEAFF. This chain links TRBV11-2 with TRBJ1-1; the D gene is possibly TRBD1 (6 bases). V lost 5 bases, J lost 5 bases, and 18 bases lay in between. Germline V gene lookup returns CDR1 SGHAT and CDR2 FQNNGV. There are 15 residues in the CDR3.

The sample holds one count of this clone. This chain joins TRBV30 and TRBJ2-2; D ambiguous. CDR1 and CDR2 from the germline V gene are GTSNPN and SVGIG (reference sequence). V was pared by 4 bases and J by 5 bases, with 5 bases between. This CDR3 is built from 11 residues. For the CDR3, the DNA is TGTGCCTGGAAATATACCGGGGAGCTGTTTTTT. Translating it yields CAWKYTGELFF.

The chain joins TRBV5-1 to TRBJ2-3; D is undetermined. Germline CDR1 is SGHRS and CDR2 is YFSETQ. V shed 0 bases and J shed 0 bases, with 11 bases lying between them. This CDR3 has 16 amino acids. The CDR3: CASSLDPGRSTDTQYF. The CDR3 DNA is TGCGCCAGCAGCTTGGACCCAGGCCGAAGCACAGATACGCAGTATTTT.